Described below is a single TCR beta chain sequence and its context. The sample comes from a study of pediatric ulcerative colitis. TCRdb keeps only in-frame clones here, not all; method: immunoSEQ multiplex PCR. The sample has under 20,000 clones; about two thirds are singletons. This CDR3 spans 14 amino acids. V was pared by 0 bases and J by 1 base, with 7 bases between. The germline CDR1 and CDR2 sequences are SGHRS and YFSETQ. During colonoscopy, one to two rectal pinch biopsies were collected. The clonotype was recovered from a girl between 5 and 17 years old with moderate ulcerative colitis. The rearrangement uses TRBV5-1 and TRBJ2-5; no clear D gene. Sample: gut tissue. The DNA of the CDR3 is TGCGCCAGCAGCTTGGTCCCTAGCCAAGAGACCCAGTACTTC. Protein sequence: CASSLVPSQETQYF.